These T cell receptor beta chains were read from a single sample in a study of T-cell reconstitution after alpha-beta-depleted transplantation in children. TCRdb reprocessed the PCR reads via MiXCR and lists one record per CDR3 protein. The sample holds a few hundred thousand distinct CDR3 sequences, 10% seen once. The sequencing used PBMCs, collected before TCRalphabeta/CD19-depleted stem cell transplant. These receptors came from a boy under two years old with acute myeloid leukemia, due to receive a stem cell transplant. The CDR3 runs from the conserved cysteine through the conserved F or W. Each record gives: D gene, clone size, V gene, J gene, CDR3 length, CDR3 DNA, CDR3 protein. D genes are given only for firm matches. Expanded clones are given a class, and other clones once, few, many or no size at all.

d_call: TRBD2
clone_size: many
v_call: TRBV18
j_call: TRBJ2-2
cdr3_length: 15
cdr3_nt: TGTGCCAGCTCATCGGGACTACCGAGCACCGGGGAGCTGTTTTTT
cdr3_aa: CASSSGLPSTGELFF

d_call: -
clone_size: many
v_call: TRBV20-1
j_call: TRBJ1-2
cdr3_length: 14
cdr3_nt: TGCAGTGCTAGACCCCCGGCAGCTTCCTATGGCTACACCTTC
cdr3_aa: CSARPPAASYGYTF

d_call: TRBD2
clone_size: many
v_call: TRBV20-1
j_call: TRBJ2-5
cdr3_length: 15
cdr3_nt: TGCAGTGCCCCGCGGGCGGGGGGTATCCAAGAGACCCAGTACTTC
cdr3_aa: CSAPRAGGIQETQYF

d_call: -
clone_size: -
v_call: TRBV4-1
j_call: TRBJ1-5
cdr3_length: 13
cdr3_nt: TGCGCCAGCAGCCAGGGATTCAATCAGCCCCAGCATTTT
cdr3_aa: CASSQGFNQPQHF

d_call: -
clone_size: -
v_call: TRBV6-1
j_call: TRBJ1-1
cdr3_length: 15
cdr3_nt: TGTGCCAGCAGGACCCGACAGCTATTGAACACTGAAGCTTTCTTT
cdr3_aa: CASRTRQLLNTEAFF

d_call: -
clone_size: many
v_call: TRBV21-1
j_call: TRBJ2-3
cdr3_length: 20
cdr3_nt: TGTGCCAGCAGCAAGAAGACTAGCGGGACCCACATCAAAGGAACAGATACGCAGTATTTT
cdr3_aa: CASSKKTSGTHIKGTDTQYF

d_call: -
clone_size: many
v_call: TRBV9
j_call: TRBJ2-1
cdr3_length: 16
cdr3_nt: TGTGCCAGCAGCGTGAGGTCTCTGAGCTCCTACAATGAGCAGTTCTTC
cdr3_aa: CASSVRSLSSYNEQFF

d_call: -
clone_size: -
v_call: TRBV29-1
j_call: TRBJ1-1
cdr3_length: 12
cdr3_nt: TGCAGCGTTGGTCTGGGGAGCACTGAAGCTTTCTTT
cdr3_aa: CSVGLGSTEAFF

d_call: TRBD2
clone_size: few
v_call: TRBV11-2
j_call: TRBJ2-3
cdr3_length: 14
cdr3_nt: TGTGCCAGCAGCCTCGGACTAGCGGGGGCCTTACAGTATTTT
cdr3_aa: CASSLGLAGALQYF

d_call: -
clone_size: many
v_call: TRBV19
j_call: TRBJ2-1
cdr3_length: 13
cdr3_nt: TGTGCCAGTAGGGGACACTCTTACAATGAGCAGTTCTTC
cdr3_aa: CASRGHSYNEQFF

d_call: -
clone_size: many
v_call: TRBV20-1
j_call: TRBJ1-4
cdr3_length: 10
cdr3_nt: TGCAGTGCTAGAGATGACAGGATTTTTTTT
cdr3_aa: CSARDDRIFF

d_call: TRBD1
clone_size: many
v_call: TRBV7-2
j_call: TRBJ2-3
cdr3_length: 18
cdr3_nt: TGTGCCAGCAGCTTAGGGCTCCTAGGGACAGGGGTCACAGATACGCAGTATTTT
cdr3_aa: CASSLGLLGTGVTDTQYF

d_call: -
clone_size: -
v_call: TRBV12-3/TRBV12-4
j_call: TRBJ2-5
cdr3_length: 14
cdr3_nt: TGTGCCAGCAGTTTAGAGCCGGGTTATATGTCCCAGTACTTC
cdr3_aa: CASSLEPGYMSQYF

d_call: -
clone_size: many
v_call: TRBV25-1
j_call: TRBJ2-3
cdr3_length: 16
cdr3_nt: TGTGCCAGCAGTGAATATATGGGTCTTACGGCAGATACGCAGTATTTT
cdr3_aa: CASSEYMGLTADTQYF

d_call: TRBD2
clone_size: few
v_call: TRBV2
j_call: TRBJ2-3
cdr3_length: 16
cdr3_nt: TGTGCCAGCGTTAGGCAGGGACTAGCGAGCACAGATACGCAGTATTTT
cdr3_aa: CASVRQGLASTDTQYF

d_call: TRBD2
clone_size: many
v_call: TRBV24-1
j_call: TRBJ2-3
cdr3_length: 15
cdr3_nt: TGTGCCACCAGTGATTTGCGGGAGGTCACAGATACGCAGTATTTT
cdr3_aa: CATSDLREVTDTQYF

d_call: -
clone_size: many
v_call: TRBV7-6
j_call: TRBJ2-7
cdr3_length: 13
cdr3_nt: TGTGCCAGCAAGAGCGGAAATTCCTACGAGCAGTACTTC
cdr3_aa: CASKSGNSYEQYF

d_call: TRBD1
clone_size: few
v_call: TRBV7-2
j_call: TRBJ1-5
cdr3_length: 12
cdr3_nt: TGTGCCAGCGCACAGGGGGATCAGCCCCAGCATTTT
cdr3_aa: CASAQGDQPQHF

d_call: -
clone_size: -
v_call: TRBV24-1
j_call: TRBJ2-1
cdr3_length: 16
cdr3_nt: TGTGGGGCCAGTGATTCCCTCGGGGGCTCCTACAATGAGCAGTTCTTC
cdr3_aa: CGASDSLGGSYNEQFF

d_call: -
clone_size: -
v_call: TRBV28
j_call: TRBJ2-7
cdr3_length: 15
cdr3_nt: TGTGCCAGCATTCTGATGCATGGTTTAGTCTACGAGCAGTACTTC
cdr3_aa: CASILMHGLVYEQYF